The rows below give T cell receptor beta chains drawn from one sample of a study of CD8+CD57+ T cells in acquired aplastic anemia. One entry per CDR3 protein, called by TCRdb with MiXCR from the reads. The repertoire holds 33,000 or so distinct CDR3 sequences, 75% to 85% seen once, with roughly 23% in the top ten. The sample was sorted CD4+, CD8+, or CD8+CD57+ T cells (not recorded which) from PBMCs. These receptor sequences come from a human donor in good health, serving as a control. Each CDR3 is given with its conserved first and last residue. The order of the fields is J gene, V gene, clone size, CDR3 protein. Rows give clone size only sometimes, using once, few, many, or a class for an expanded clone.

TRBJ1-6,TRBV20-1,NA,CSARDSGTVDKDSPLHF
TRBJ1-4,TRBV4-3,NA,CASSPGTGFNEKLFF
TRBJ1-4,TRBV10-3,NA,CAISERFQEKLFF
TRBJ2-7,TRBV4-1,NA,CASSQELAETYEQYF
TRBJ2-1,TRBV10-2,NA,CASSESPGYNEQFF
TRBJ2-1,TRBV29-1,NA,CSVDGTSGSGNEQFF
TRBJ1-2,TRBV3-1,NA,CASSLPGQTYGYTF
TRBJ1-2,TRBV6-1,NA,CASSAGQGYTF
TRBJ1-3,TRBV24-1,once,CATTDGSGNTIYF
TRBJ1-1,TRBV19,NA,CASKTAMNTEAFF
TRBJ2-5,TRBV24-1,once,CATSEPGQLEETQYF
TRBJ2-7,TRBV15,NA,CATSRDSGSEYF
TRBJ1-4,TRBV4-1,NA,CASSPTPSTNEKLFF
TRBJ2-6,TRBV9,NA,CASSPSAGRGANVLTF
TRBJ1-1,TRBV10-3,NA,CAISDLHADGNTEAFF
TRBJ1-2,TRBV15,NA,CATSRDRGRGYGYTF